This record covers a single T cell receptor (beta chain). Its antigen is currently unknown. This sample stems from a study of Tregs in tolerant kidney transplant recipients. Overall study results and limits: Tregs expanded with activated donor B cells seemed most donor-specific. No direct test of biological reproducibility was done here. Few patients were studied, so findings need validation in larger groups.

Germline lookup yields CDR1 SGHAT and CDR2 FQNNGV. Between the trimmed V and J ends, which lost 1 base and 0 bases, there was a span of 10 bases. The CDR3 consists of 16 residues. Thawed PBMCs were FACS-sorted into unstimulated CD4+CD25+CD127- regulatory T cells, CD4+CD25- non-regulatory cells, CD4 and CD8 cells. Method: immunoSEQ multiplex PCR; TCRdb's copy keeps in-frame clones and lacks some. The sample has some 14,000 clones; around nine tenths are singletons. Sequencing input: CD8+ T cells from blood. The TCR originated in a human donor in good health. V is TRBV11-2 and J is TRBJ2-1; D call uncertain. The CDR3 sequence: CASSLVFRVSYNEQFF. CDR3 in DNA: TGTGCCAGCAGCTTAGTGTTTAGGGTCTCCTACAATGAGCAGTTCTTC. Filled out from reference TRBV11-2 and TRBJ2-1, the complete variable domain reads EAGVAQSPRYKIIEKRQSVAFWCNPISGHATLYWYQQILGQGPKLLIQFQNNGVVDDSQLPKDRFSAERLKGVDSTLKIQPAKLEDSAVYLCASSLVFRVSYNEQFFGPGTRLTVL.